The 5 T cell receptor beta chains listed next were all sequenced from one sample in a study of sequential checkpoint blockade in melanoma. Sample treatment: randomized to nivolumab then ipilimumab (arm A) or the reverse (arm B). Here immunoSEQ multiplex PCR was the method, and the copy in TCRdb shows in-frame clones only, minus some. The sample includes more than 9,500 clones, about 61% of them seen just once. The sequencing here drew on CD8+ T cells sorted from blood (inferred from file names), taken from a patient given nivolumab and ipilimumab in sequence. These receptors all come from a human donor with melanoma.

V is TRBV6-5 and J is TRBJ1-6; D remains ambiguous. Per the germline V gene, CDR1 is MNHEY and CDR2 is SVGAGI. This CDR3 spans 12 amino acids. Trimming cost V 6 bases and J 12 bases, with 12 bases left between them. The CDR3 is CASSNPRGPLHF. CDR3 DNA: TGTGCCAGCAGCAACCCGCGGGGACCCCTCCACTTT.

This sequence joins TRBV4-2 and TRBJ2-7; 9 bases fit TRBD2. The junction had 4 bases not matched to a gene; V was cut back by 4 bases and J by 3 bases. The CDR3 has 14 amino acids. The V gene's germline CDR1 is LGHNA and CDR2 YNFKEQ. In DNA form, the CDR3 reads TGTGCCAGCAGCCGCGGGGGGGGAGACTACGAGCAGTACTTC. This gives the protein CASSRGGGDYEQYF.

The chain is built from TRBV15 and TRBJ1-2, with TRBD1 as a possible D gene (5 bases). V gave up 2 bases and J gave up 2 bases, with 9 bases separating them. The CDR3 has 14 residues. Germline CDR1 LNHNV, CDR2 YYDKDF (reference sequence). The CDR3 nucleotides are TGTGCCACCAGCAGACAGGGTGGAAACTATGGCTACACCTTC. This encodes CATSRQGGNYGYTF.

This clone came up a few times. The rearrangement uses TRBV7-6 and TRBJ2-7, with 7 bases lining up with TRBD1. The CDR3 covers 13 residues. With 1 base clipped from V and 7 bases from J, the junction kept 4 bases outside the gene matches. CDR1 is SGHVS, CDR2 FNYEAQ, per germline. CDR3 in amino acids: CASSLGQGQEQYF. CDR3 coding DNA: TGTGCCAGCAGCTTAGGACAGGGTCAAGAGCAGTACTTC.

The rearrangement joins TRBV7-3 to TRBJ2-1, with 10 bases matching TRBD2. With V trimmed by 5 bases and J by 4 bases, 5 bases remained unmatched. The CDR3 covers 15 residues. The germline CDR1 and CDR2 sequences are SGHTA and FQGTGA. In DNA form, the CDR3 reads TGTGCCAGCAGCCCACTAGCGGGGCCTTACAATGAGCAGTTCTTC. This encodes CASSPLAGPYNEQFF.